This T cell receptor (beta chain) was retrieved from a study of T-cell memory formation after mild COVID-19. The overall study: Clusters were largely donor specific.

The germline V gene has CDR1 SGHRS and CDR2 YFSETQ. J was trimmed by 0 bases and V by 3 bases; bases with no gene match: 3. The length of the CDR3 is 15 residues. Study conclusions and caveats: Pre-infection memory showed some responding clones, and this suggested that cross-reactive memory joined.

TCRdb ran MiXCR on the 5' RACE reads and lists one entry per CDR3 protein. The sample shows approximately 270,000 distinct CDR3 sequences, about a sixth of them seen only once. On this clonotype: Its antigen is unidentified.

V usage is TRBV5-1 and J usage is TRBJ1-5; 7 bases align to TRBD1. Sequenced material: PBMCs or a T cell subset sorted from them (not recorded which). The origin of this receptor is a man between 18 and 29 years old who had mild COVID-19 (a few samples of this study predate the infection). Cell type and time point are not known. CDR3 sequence (DNA): TGCGCCAGCAGCTGGACAGGAACTAGCAATCAGCCCCAGCATTTT. Protein product: CASSWTGTSNQPQHF. Drawing the rest from reference TRBV5-1 and TRBJ1-5, the complete variable domain is KAGVTQTPRYLIKTRGQQVTLSCSPISGHRSVSWYQQTPGQGLQFLFEYFSETQRNKGNFPGRFSGRQFSNSRSEMNVSTLELGDSALYLCASSWTGTSNQPQHFGDGTRLSIL.